These 23 T cell receptor beta chains came from one sample sequenced in a study of blood T cell repertoires in COVID-19. Assay used: immunoSEQ multiplex PCR; TCRdb lists only in-frame clones, some missing. The sample holds approximately 380,000 clones, 88% seen once. The sample comprised PBMCs or T cells enriched from blood (not recorded which). The receptors originated from a woman aged 18 to 35 who had recovered from COVID-19.

The chain employs TRBV5-4 and TRBJ1-2; D is possibly TRBD1 (5 bases). Trimming removed 6 bases at V and 1 base at J, with 19 bases between. The CDR3 runs 16 residues. Germline V gives CDR1 SGHNT, CDR2 YYREEE (reference sequence). CDR3 sequence reads: CASTLKGNRGNYGYTF. CDR3 DNA: TGTGCCAGCACCCTGAAAGGGAATAGGGGTAACTATGGCTACACCTTC. Using reference TRBV5-4 and TRBJ1-2 for the parts outside the CDR3, the full variable domain is ETGVTQSPTHLIKTRGQQVTLRCSSQSGHNTVSWYQQALGQGPQFIFQYYREEENGRGNFPPRFSGLQFPNYSSELNVNALELDDSALYLCASTLKGNRGNYGYTFGSGTRLTVV.

The J gene is TRBJ1-1, the V gene TRBV5-6, with D possibly matching TRBD1 (5 bases). Germline-derived CDR1 and CDR2 are SGHDT and YYEEEE. V lost 4 bases and J lost 1, with 8 bases in between. This CDR3 region has 13 residues. The CDR3 DNA reads TGTGCCAGCAGCCCAGGGCAGAACACTGAAGCTTTCTTT. Its protein is CASSPGQNTEAFF.

This rearrangement joins TRBV12-3 or TRBV12-4 to TRBJ1-5; D may be TRBD1 (5 bases). Trimming took off 6 bases at V and 6 bases at J, with 12 bases between the two ends. This CDR3 has 13 amino acids. The chain's CDR3 is CASRSGYTQPQHF. The CDR3 DNA sequence: TGTGCCAGCAGGTCAGGGTATACTCAGCCCCAGCATTTT.

The rearrangement uses TRBV21-1 and TRBJ2-2; the D segment call TRBD2 is taken from the table without a DNA check. TRBV21-1 is classified as a pseudogene. The CDR3 length is 16 residues. This CDR3 is CASSKPWLAVVWELFF. CDR3 bases: TGTGCCAGCAGCAAACCTTGGCTAGCGGTGGTATGGGAGCTGTTTTTT.

The chain is built from TRBV6-6 and TRBJ1-2; TRBD1 aligns across 7 bases. Per the germline V gene, CDR1 is MNHNY and CDR2 is SVGAGI (reference sequence). This CDR3 spans 15 amino acids. V was clipped by 5 bases and J by 8 bases; unmatched bases: 14. The CDR3 DNA sequence: TGTGCCAGCAGTGCAAGACAGGGCGGCTCGGGCGGCTACACCTTC. Its translation is CASSARQGGSGGYTF.

The genes are TRBV19 and TRBJ1-5, with D hard to call. The CDR3 sequence is 13 residues long. Germline values: CDR1 LNHDA, CDR2 SQIVND (reference sequence). V gave up 3 bases and J gave up 9 bases, with 12 bases separating them. CDR3: CASSIGSSSPQHF. The CDR3, as DNA: TGTGCCAGTAGTATCGGGTCCTCATCGCCCCAGCATTTT. Full variable domain (outside the CDR3, taken from reference TRBV19 and TRBJ1-5): DGGITQSPKYLFRKEGQNVTLSCEQNLNHDAMYWYRQDPGQGLRLIYYSQIVNDFQKGDIAEGYSVSREKKESFPLTVTSAQKNPTAFYLCASSIGSSSPQHFGDGTRLSIL.

V gene TRBV29-1 combines with J gene TRBJ2-7, with D hard to call. There are 13 residues in the CDR3. Germline CDR1 is SQVTM and CDR2 is ANQGSEA. Trimming removed 2 bases from V and 4 bases from J, with 12 bases in between. CDR3 loop: CSVELQTTYEQYF. The CDR3 DNA reads TGCAGCGTTGAATTGCAAACTACTTACGAGCAGTACTTC.

The V and J genes are TRBV15 and TRBJ2-3, with 9 nucleotides matching TRBD2. In germline, CDR1 is LNHNV, CDR2 YYDKDF (reference sequence). The CDR3 length is 21 residues. The junction had 17 bases not matched to a gene; V was cut back by 0 bases and J by 1 base. CDR3: CATSRDRGSGGLGYRTDTQYF. The CDR3 DNA reads as TGTGCCACCAGCAGAGATAGGGGTAGCGGGGGTTTAGGATATCGCACAGATACGCAGTATTTT.

This chain uses TRBV9 with TRBJ2-3; tentative D call: TRBD2 (5 bases). Germline CDR1 SGDLS, CDR2 YYNGEE. V gave up 0 bases and J gave up 1 base, with 12 bases separating them. The CDR3 contains 16 residues. The CDR3 reads CASSVGAAARTDTQYF. The CDR3 bases are TGTGCCAGCAGCGTAGGAGCGGCTGCCCGCACAGATACGCAGTATTTT.

This clone was detected once. This chain links TRBV28 with TRBJ1-3, with 8 bases that match TRBD1. V dropped 6 bases and J dropped 4; count of bases not matched to a gene: 5. Germline lookup yields CDR1 MDHEN and CDR2 SYDVKM. The CDR3 extends over 14 amino acids. CDR3: CASSPTGEGNTIYF. CDR3 nucleotides: TGTGCCAGCAGCCCGACAGGGGAGGGAAACACCATATATTTT.

This chain joins TRBV4-1 and TRBJ2-3; D possibly corresponds to TRBD2 (5 bases). Trimming pared 1 base from V and 2 bases from J, leaving 13 bases between. The CDR3 is 16 amino acids. The germline CDR1 and CDR2 sequences are MGHRA and YSYEKL. The CDR3 nucleotides read TGCGCCAGCAGCCAAGGGATTAGCGAGTACACAGATACGCAGTATTTT. Encoded protein: CASSQGISEYTDTQYF.

This chain connects TRBV5-1 to TRBJ1-6; 9 bases line up with TRBD1. Germline loops: CDR1 SGHRS, CDR2 YFSETQ. This CDR3 comprises 14 residues. Trimming removed 1 base from V and 8 bases from J; junction bases left unmatched: 1. The CDR3 bases are TGCGCCAGCAGCTTGAGGACAGGGGATTCACCCCTCCACTTT. Its protein product is CASSLRTGDSPLHF.

The chain recombines TRBV30 with TRBJ1-3, with 7 bases that match TRBD1. The CDR3 is 13 amino acids. V dropped 3 bases and J dropped 1; count of bases not matched to a gene: 0. The germline gives CDR1 GTSNPN, CDR2 SVGIG (reference sequence). This chain's CDR3 is CAWRQGSGNTIYF. For the CDR3, the DNA is TGTGCCTGGAGACAGGGGTCTGGAAACACCATATATTTT. The full variable domain, its missing parts supplied by reference TRBV30 and TRBJ1-3, is SQTIHQWPATLVQPVGSPLSLECTVEGTSNPNLYWYRQAAGRGLQLLFYSVGIGQISSEVPQNLSASRPQDRQFILSSKKLLLSDSGFYLCAWRQGSGNTIYFGEGSWLTVV.

The rearrangement joins TRBV30 to TRBJ1-4, with D unresolved. The germline V gene has CDR1 GTSNPN and CDR2 SVGIG (reference sequence). This CDR3 region has 15 residues. V gave up 8 bases and J gave up 0 bases, with 16 bases separating them. CDR3 region: CAAVREKATNEKLFF. As DNA, the CDR3 is TGTGCCGCGGTCCGAGAAAAAGCAACTAATGAAAAACTGTTTTTT. Complete variable domain (other parts from reference TRBV30 and TRBJ1-4): SQTIHQWPATLVQPVGSPLSLECTVEGTSNPNLYWYRQAAGRGLQLLFYSVGIGQISSEVPQNLSASRPQDRQFILSSKKLLLSDSGFYLCAAVREKATNEKLFFGSGTQLSVL.

V is TRBV7-6 and J is TRBJ1-3; 8 bases agree with TRBD1. CDR3 length: 17 amino acids. V was clipped by 5 bases and J by 0 bases; unmatched bases: 9. Per germline, CDR1 SGHVS and CDR2 FNYEAQ. This chain's CDR3 is CASSPRTGFDSGNTIYF. The CDR3 DNA sequence: TGTGCCAGCAGCCCACGGACAGGGTTTGACTCTGGAAACACCATATATTTT.

There are a few counts of this clone. The gene calls are TRBV4-2 and TRBJ1-6; TRBD1 might be the D (5 bases). Trimming pared 3 bases from V and 6 bases from J, leaving 12 bases between. Per the germline V gene, CDR1 is LGHNA and CDR2 is YNFKEQ. This CDR3 region has 15 residues. The CDR3 DNA sequence: TGTGCCAGCAGCCAGGCCGGAGGGGCTAATTCACCCCTCCACTTT. Encoded protein: CASSQAGGANSPLHF.

CDR3 coding DNA: TGTGCCAGCAGCCAGGAGACTAGCGGGGGTAGCGAGACCCAGTACTTC. The encoded protein is CASSQETSGGSETQYF. The gene calls are TRBV3-1 (or the pseudogene TRBV3-2) and TRBJ2-5; 12 nucleotides match TRBD2. V lost 3 bases, J lost 5 bases, and 7 bases stayed unmatched. From germline, CDR1 is LGHDT and CDR2 YNNKEL (reference sequence). CDR3 length equals 16 residues.

A single count supports this clone. The chain links TRBV14 to TRBJ2-2; D not resolved. Trimming cost V 10 bases and J 0 bases, with 9 bases left between them. The CDR3 loop spans 13 amino acids. Germline CDR1 and CDR2: SGHDN and FVKESK. This CDR3 is CATKQSNTGELFF. The CDR3 DNA is TGTGCCACCAAACAGTCGAACACCGGGGAGCTGTTTTTT.

This chain uses TRBV11-3 with TRBJ2-2; 8 bases are shared with TRBD2. After removal of 3 bases from V and 2 bases from J, the junction contained 5 bases not matched to a gene. Germline V gene lookup returns CDR1 SGHNT and CDR2 YENEEA. The CDR3 has 16 residues. The CDR3 bases are TGTGCCAGCAGCTTTCGGGCGGGGGGCAACACCGGGGAGCTGTTTTTT. It encodes CASSFRAGGNTGELFF.

This clone has a single count. The chain uses TRBV12-3 or TRBV12-4 and TRBJ1-5; D is perhaps TRBD1 (5 bases). This CDR3 spans 13 amino acids. V was shortened by 8 bases and J by 6 bases, with 14 bases between the two germline ends. This chain's CDR3 is CASGGGIGQPQHF. The CDR3 region has the DNA TGTGCCAGCGGGGGGGGAATCGGTCAGCCCCAGCATTTT.

The rearrangement uses TRBV20-1 and TRBJ1-2, with a tentative D call TRBD1 (5 bases). CDR3 size: 11 residues. Germline V gene lookup returns CDR1 DFQATT and CDR2 SNEGSKA (reference sequence). CDR3 sequence reads: CSEQGTGGYTF. CDR3 nucleotide sequence: TGCAGCGAGCAGGGTACTGGCGGCTACACCTTC.

Regarding this clone: The same CDR3 can be traced to other DNA sequences in this sample. DNA for the CDR3: TGTGCCAGCAGTTCGGGGTACGAGCAGTACTTC. Translated, it gives CASSSGYEQYF. The chain is built from TRBV27 and TRBJ2-7; TRBD2 is a possible D gene (5 bases). The CDR3 spans 11 residues. V gave up 4 bases and J gave up 4 bases, with 5 bases separating them. Looked up from germline, CDR1 is MNHEY and CDR2 is SMNVEV (reference sequence).

As regards this clone: This sample includes further DNA sequences coding for the same CDR3. The chain joins TRBV5-1 to TRBJ1-6, with 9 bases lining up with TRBD1. The CDR3 extends over 15 amino acids. V gave up 0 bases and J gave up 6 bases; unmatched junction bases: 1. The germline V gene encodes CDR1 SGHRS and CDR2 YFSETQ. The CDR3 loop reads CASSLEDRGNSPLHF. The CDR3 DNA reads TGCGCCAGCAGCTTGGAGGACAGGGGTAATTCACCCCTCCACTTT.